This T cell receptor beta chain was recovered during a study of regulatory T cells in long-lasting Graves disease. Study outcomes and limitations: For persistent Graves' patients, TCR diversity was lower than for newly diagnosed ones.

As for this clonotype: What it recognizes is unknown.

Regarding time point: persistent/refractory GD, antithyroid drugs over 5 years with positive TRAb. PBMCs were the source of the RNA used for TCR sequencing. From an endocrinology department in Xi'an, China, came the patients. Arm-PCR of CDR3 regions and iRepertoire HTBI primers were the basis on which TCR beta libraries were built. TCRdb reanalysed the multiplex PCR reads using MiXCR and keeps one entry per CDR3 protein. The table lists around 460,000 distinct CDR3 sequences, 20% to 25% of them singletons. This CDR3 region has 16 residues. Trimming left V 3 bases short and J 4 bases short, with 17 bases between. In germline, CDR1 is MNHEY, CDR2 SMNVEV (reference sequence).

The sample in question was peripheral blood mononuclear cells (PBMCs), obtained when the disease was refractory, from a patient treated with antithyroid drugs. This TCR derives from a female donor with Graves disease. This chain joins TRBV27 and TRBJ2-3; possibly TRBD2 for D (6 bases). The CDR3 here is CASSFRRGQVSDTQYF. The CDR3 nucleotides are TGTGCCAGCAGTTTTCGGCGGGGCCAGGTGTCAGATACGCAGTATTTT.